The 16 T cell receptor beta chains below all came from one sample that was sequenced in a study of blood T cell repertoires in COVID-19. Sequenced by immunoSEQ multiplex PCR; TCRdb stores in-frame clones only, minus some. The sample has some 42,000 clones; nearly 90% are singletons. Specimen: peripheral blood. The source of these receptors is a man aged 45 to 65 with active COVID-19.

The CDR3 here is CASSKPFIGGIDTQYF. The CDR3, as DNA: TGTGCCAGCAGTAAACCTTTTATCGGGGGAATAGATACGCAGTATTTT. This chain links TRBV6-2 or TRBV6-3 with TRBJ2-3, with a possible D match to TRBD2 (6 bases). Trimming left V 5 bases short and J 5 bases short, with 20 bases between. Germline V gene data show CDR1 as MNHEY and CDR2 as SVGEGT. The CDR3 totals 16 residues.

The V and J genes are TRBV4-1 and TRBJ2-3; no clear D gene. V was cut by 0 bases and J by 1 base, with 8 bases left in between. Germline V lookup: CDR1 MGHRA, CDR2 YSYEKL. This CDR3 contains 15 residues. CDR3 nucleotide sequence: TGCGCCAGCAGCCAAGATGGGCCACGCACAGATACGCAGTATTTT. Translated, it gives CASSQDGPRTDTQYF.

This chain links TRBV6-5 with TRBJ1-5; no reliable D call. The V end lost 1 base, the J end lost 1 base, and 8 bases lay between the germline ends. CDR1 is MNHEY, CDR2 SVGAGI, per germline. The CDR3 length is 15 residues. The CDR3 loop is CASSYFGESNQPQHF. The CDR3 region has the DNA TGTGCCAGCAGTTACTTCGGGGAGAGCAATCAGCCCCAGCATTTT.

The V call is TRBV19, the J call TRBJ2-7, with 9 bases fitting TRBD1. The junction had 10 bases not matched to a gene; V was cut back by 3 bases and J by 4 bases. Looked up from germline, CDR1 is LNHDA and CDR2 is SQIVND (reference sequence). The CDR3 runs to 16 residues. CDR3 protein: CASSIGGGQGGYEQYF. CDR3 nucleotide sequence: TGTGCCAGTAGTATTGGAGGGGGACAGGGTGGATACGAGCAGTACTTC. The variable domain in full, with the rest retrieved from reference TRBV19 and TRBJ2-7, is DGGITQSPKYLFRKEGQNVTLSCEQNLNHDAMYWYRQDPGQGLRLIYYSQIVNDFQKGDIAEGYSVSREKKESFPLTVTSAQKNPTAFYLCASSIGGGQGGYEQYFGPGTRLTVT.

This chain joins TRBV19 and TRBJ1-1; D gene ambiguous. Germline V gene lookup returns CDR1 LNHDA and CDR2 SQIVND (reference sequence). This CDR3 has 15 amino acids. V was trimmed by 1 base and J by 0 bases, leaving 9 bases between them. The CDR3 reads CASSIVRPLNTEAFF. The CDR3 nucleotides are TGTGCCAGTAGTATAGTCAGGCCTCTGAACACTGAAGCTTTCTTT.

The chain carries TRBV7-9 and TRBJ2-2; 8 bases line up with TRBD2. After removal of 0 bases from V and 4 bases from J, the junction contained 4 bases not matched to a gene. This CDR3 region has 16 residues. Germline assignment: CDR1 SEHNR and CDR2 FQNEAQ (reference sequence). The CDR3 bases are TGTGCCAGCAGCTTAGCTGCGGGGGGATCCACCGGGGAGCTGTTTTTT. It codes for CASSLAAGGSTGELFF.

The rearrangement uses TRBV14 and TRBJ2-1, with unresolved D. The CDR3 extends over 14 amino acids. Trimming left V 4 bases short and J 3 bases short, with 10 bases between. Per germline, CDR1 SGHDN and CDR2 FVKESK. CDR3 residues: CASSPSSFYNEQFF. CDR3 bases: TGTGCCAGCAGCCCCTCAAGCTTCTACAATGAGCAGTTCTTC.

This chain links TRBV5-6 with TRBJ2-3; TRBD2 aligns across 9 bases. V lost 1 base and J lost 5; bases outside the gene matches: 5. Germline V lookup: CDR1 SGHDT, CDR2 YYEEEE. This CDR3 region has 15 residues. The CDR3 sequence is CASSLFLAGVDTQYF. CDR3 bases: TGTGCCAGCAGCTTGTTTTTAGCGGGGGTAGATACGCAGTATTTT. Supplemented by reference TRBV5-6 and TRBJ2-3, the full variable domain reads DAGVTQSPTHLIKTRGQQVTLRCSPKSGHDTVSWYQQALGQGPQFIFQYYEEEERQRGNFPDRFSGHQFPNYSSELNVNALLLGDSALYLCASSLFLAGVDTQYFGPGTRLTVL.

This chain uses TRBV6-6 with TRBJ2-5, with D maybe TRBD2 (7 bases). The CDR3 covers 15 residues. The germline gives CDR1 MNHNY, CDR2 SVGAGI (reference sequence). Deletions cut 5 bases from V and 2 bases from J, with 15 bases between. CDR3 sequence (DNA): TGTGCCAGCAGTGGCTACGGGGGGCGACAAGAGACCCAGTACTTC. This sequence encodes CASSGYGGRQETQYF.

The J gene is TRBJ1-2, the V gene TRBV21-1. TRBV21-1 is designated a pseudogene. This CDR3 is 16 amino acids long. The CDR3 sequence is CASSKGRKRPNYGYTF. The CDR3 bases are TGTGCCAGCAGCAAAGGGCGAAAGCGTCCTAACTATGGCTACACCTTC.

The J gene is TRBJ1-2, the V gene TRBV18; D is undetermined. The CDR3 consists of 12 residues. The germline gives CDR1 KGHSH, CDR2 LQKENI. V was shortened by 3 bases and J by 8 bases, with 10 bases between the two germline ends. The CDR3 coding sequence is TGTGCCAGCTCACCGGCGGAAGACGGCTACACCTTC. This gives the protein CASSPAEDGYTF.

This rearrangement joins TRBV19 to TRBJ1-5; 9 bases line up with TRBD1. The V and J ends lost 7 bases and 3 bases, in that order; junction bases with no gene match: 4. The germline CDR1 and CDR2 sequences are LNHDA and SQIVND (reference sequence). The CDR3 loop spans 14 amino acids. CDR3 bases: TGTGCCAGTACCGGGACAGGGTACAATCAGCCCCAGCATTTT. Translation gives CASTGTGYNQPQHF.

As DNA, the CDR3 is TGTGCCAGCAGCAAACCCCGGGGGTCAACTAATGAAAAACTGTTTTTT. This translates into CASSKPRGSTNEKLFF. This chain links TRBV21-1 with TRBJ1-4. TRBV21-1 is a documented pseudogene. The CDR3 has 16 residues.

The gene calls are TRBV7-8 and TRBJ1-5, with 7 nucleotides matching TRBD1. Germline lookup yields CDR1 SGHVS and CDR2 FQNEAQ. There are 16 residues in the CDR3. V gave up 1 base and J gave up 2 bases; unmatched junction bases: 5. Here the CDR3 DNA reads TGTGCCAGCAGCTTAGAGACAGGGCAACGCAATCAGCCCCAGCATTTT. Translated, it gives CASSLETGQRNQPQHF.

In its sample, this clone was seen once. This chain's CDR3 is CASSQSAATVLGYTF. CDR3 nucleotide sequence: TGTGCCAGCAGCCAATCGGCGGCGACAGTACTCGGCTACACCTTC. The chain uses TRBV4-2 and TRBJ1-2; possible D gene TRBD1, 5 bases. The CDR3 runs to 15 residues. Germline V lookup: CDR1 LGHNA, CDR2 YNFKEQ. Trimming took off 2 bases at V and 8 bases at J, with 18 bases between the two ends.

V and J are TRBV10-3 and TRBJ2-7, with 7 nucleotides matching TRBD2. The germline gives CDR1 ENHRY, CDR2 SYGVKD. The CDR3 sequence is 12 residues long. Losses at the gene ends were 9 bases for V and 2 bases for J; bases not matched to a gene: 4. The CDR3, as DNA: TGTGCCATTGCGGCGGGAGCCTACGAGCAGTACTTC. As protein: CAIAAGAYEQYF.